The 28 T cell receptor beta chains in this list originate from one sample, sequenced in a study of T cell changes during pregnancy in multiple sclerosis. Produced via immunoSEQ multiplex PCR; TCRdb's table is partial and in-frame only. The table records tens of thousands of clones, about 88% of them present only once. Sequenced here: CD4+ T cells from peripheral blood mononuclear cells, sampled in the second trimester of pregnancy. The receptors were gathered from a female donor with multiple sclerosis, enrolled in a pregnancy study.

The V gene is TRBV14, the J gene TRBJ2-5; D is perhaps TRBD2 (5 bases). Trimming removed 0 bases from V and 2 bases from J, with 22 bases in between. The CDR3 is 19 residues long. Looked up from germline, CDR1 is SGHDN and CDR2 is FVKESK. The CDR3 region is CASSQDPRWGEGRQETQYF. CDR3 DNA: TGTGCCAGCAGCCAAGACCCCCGCTGGGGAGAAGGACGACAAGAGACCCAGTACTTC.

The chain links TRBV6-5 to TRBJ1-2, with D uncertain. Deletions cut 0 bases from V and 4 bases from J, with 3 bases between. CDR1 and CDR2 from the germline V gene are MNHEY and SVGAGI. The CDR3 contains 12 residues. CDR3 sequence reads: CASSYSRYGYTF. DNA of the CDR3: TGTGCCAGCAGTTACTCCCGCTATGGCTACACCTTC.

This clone has only a few counts. The rearrangement links TRBV11-2 to TRBJ2-3, with D maybe TRBD2 (6 bases). V was clipped by 1 base and J by 7 bases, with 15 bases between them. The V gene's germline CDR1 is SGHAT and CDR2 FQNNGV. The CDR3 is made up of 15 amino acids. This CDR3 reads CASSLGGVREHTQYF. The CDR3 DNA is TGTGCCAGCAGCTTAGGGGGCGTTCGGGAGCATACGCAGTATTTT.

This clone occurred a few times. The V and J genes are TRBV6-1 and TRBJ1-2; weak D call: TRBD1 (6 bases). V gave up 2 bases and J gave up 5 bases, with 9 bases separating them. Germline-derived CDR1 and CDR2 are MNHNS and SASEGT. This CDR3 comprises 13 residues. CDR3 amino acids: CASSETRGYGYTF. The CDR3 DNA is TGTGCCAGCAGTGAAACCAGGGGTTATGGCTACACCTTC.

The chain joins TRBV7-9 to TRBJ1-1; 9 nucleotides agree with TRBD1. Germline loops: CDR1 SEHNR, CDR2 FQNEAQ (reference sequence). With V trimmed by 5 bases and J by 4 bases, 8 bases remained unmatched. The CDR3 has 15 amino acids. As DNA, the CDR3 is TGTGCCAGCAGCGTACCACAGGGGGCTGGCACTGAAGCTTTCTTT. Its translation: CASSVPQGAGTEAFF. Using reference TRBV7-9 and TRBJ1-1 for the parts outside the CDR3, the full variable domain is DTGVSQNPRHKITKRGQNVTFRCDPISEHNRLYWYRQTLGQGPEFLTYFQNEAQLEKSRLLSDRFSAERPKGSFSTLEIQRTEQGDSAMYLCASSVPQGAGTEAFFGQGTRLTVV.

The V and J genes are TRBV5-4 and TRBJ1-2, with D uncertain. V lost 4 bases and J 5 bases, leaving 12 bases between the germline ends. CDR3 size: 13 residues. CDR1 and CDR2 from the germline V gene are SGHNT and YYREEE (reference sequence). The CDR3 DNA sequence: TGTGCCAGCAGCCCGCCCGGGTGGTATGGCTACACCTTC. Translation gives CASSPPGWYGYTF.

V and J are TRBV28 and TRBJ2-7; 7 bases align to TRBD1. The CDR3 is 15 amino acids. CDR1 MDHEN and CDR2 SYDVKM come from the germline V gene. V lost 2 bases and J lost 7; bases outside the gene matches: 11. The CDR3 DNA reads as TGTGCCAGCAGTTTACTGGGGACAGTACGAGAGGAGCAGTACTTC. It is translated as CASSLLGTVREEQYF.

V usage is TRBV19 and J usage is TRBJ2-5, with a tentative D call TRBD1 (6 bases). Trimming took 6 bases from V and 2 from J, leaving 13 bases between them. The CDR3 runs 14 residues. Per the germline V gene, CDR1 is LNHDA and CDR2 is SQIVND (reference sequence). The CDR3 sequence is CASSGGRGQETQYF. Written as DNA, the CDR3 is TGTGCCAGTAGCGGCGGTAGGGGGCAAGAGACCCAGTACTTC.

V usage is TRBV19 and J usage is TRBJ2-3; D might be TRBD1 (5 bases). This CDR3 has 16 residues. The V end was cut by 5 bases, the J end by 2 bases, with 17 bases between. The germline V gene encodes CDR1 LNHDA and CDR2 SQIVND (reference sequence). The CDR3 here is CASSPRRTSSTDTQYF. CDR3 DNA sequence: TGTGCCAGTAGTCCCCGCCGGACATCTTCCACAGATACGCAGTATTTT.

The rearrangement uses TRBV19 and TRBJ2-1; 9 bases are shared with TRBD2. Trimming removed 3 bases from V and 9 bases from J; junction bases left unmatched: 6. Germline assignment: CDR1 LNHDA and CDR2 SQIVND (reference sequence). The CDR3 extends over 14 amino acids. CDR3 residues: CASSIQREVCEQFF. The CDR3 DNA is TGTGCCAGTAGTATCCAGCGGGAGGTCTGTGAGCAGTTCTTC. The complete variable domain, with remaining parts taken from reference TRBV19 and TRBJ2-1, reads DGGITQSPKYLFRKEGQNVTLSCEQNLNHDAMYWYRQDPGQGLRLIYYSQIVNDFQKGDIAEGYSVSREKKESFPLTVTSAQKNPTAFYLCASSIQREVCEQFFGPGTRLTVL.

The chain joins TRBV7-9 to TRBJ1-5; 7 bases fit TRBD1. The CDR3 covers 13 residues. Germline V CDR1 and CDR2: SEHNR, FQNEAQ (reference sequence). J gave up 8 bases and V 5 bases, and 6 bases lay outside the gene matches. CDR3 sequence: CASSLQGGEPQHF. The CDR3 coding sequence is TGTGCCAGCAGCCTTCAGGGGGGTGAGCCCCAGCATTTT.

The V and J genes are TRBV27 and TRBJ2-3; 13 bases align to TRBD2. Germline V gene data show CDR1 as MNHEY and CDR2 as SMNVEV (reference sequence). V lost 6 bases to trimming and J lost 5 bases; unmatched junction nucleotides: 17. The CDR3 spans 19 residues. This CDR3 reads CASSRTGTSGTRTQDTQYF. The DNA for the CDR3 is TGTGCCAGCAGCCGCACCGGGACTAGCGGGACCAGAACCCAAGATACGCAGTATTTT.

The CDR3 DNA reads as TGTGCCAGCAGCCCTTCCACCCAGACTAGCGGGACCTACGAGCAGTACTTC. It codes for CASSPSTQTSGTYEQYF. The chain has TRBV4-2 and TRBJ2-5; 11 nucleotides line up with TRBD2. The J call could be wrong; TRBJ2-7 is a better fit for the DNA end. The CDR3 totals 17 residues. CDR1 and CDR2 from the germline V gene are LGHNA and YNFKEQ.

V gene TRBV28 combines with J gene TRBJ2-3, with 10 bases matching TRBD2. Trimming took 4 bases from V and 3 from J; bases not matched to a gene: 7. The CDR3 runs 16 residues. Germline CDR1 is MDHEN and CDR2 is SYDVKM. DNA for the CDR3: TGTGCCAGCAGTTCCACAACTAGCGGGACAACAGATACGCAGTATTTT. Its translation: CASSSTTSGTTDTQYF.

The rearrangement uses TRBV14 and TRBJ1-1, with D unresolved. This CDR3 contains 12 residues. Germline-derived CDR1 and CDR2 are SGHDN and FVKESK. Trimming removed 4 bases from V and 5 bases from J, with 8 bases in between. The CDR3 DNA reads as TGTGCCAGCAGCCTCACGGGGACTGAAGCTTTCTTT. Translation: CASSLTGTEAFF.

The chain is built from TRBV27 and TRBJ2-7; 10 bases line up with TRBD2. V was clipped by 4 bases and J by 7 bases; unmatched bases: 7. The CDR3 consists of 14 residues. Per the germline V gene, CDR1 is MNHEY and CDR2 is SMNVEV (reference sequence). The CDR3 nucleotides are TGTGCCAGCAGTTCCCTAGCGGGAGTGGGAGAGCAGTACTTC. Translating gives CASSSLAGVGEQYF.

The chain recombines TRBV7-6 with TRBJ2-3; 7 bases match TRBD2. The CDR3 totals 15 residues. Germline loops: CDR1 SGHVS, CDR2 FNYEAQ. The ends lost 3 bases at V and 5 bases at J; junction bases unmatched: 8. CDR3 DNA sequence: TGTGCCAGCAGCTTGTACGCCCCTAGCGGAGATACGCAGTATTTT. Translated, it gives CASSLYAPSGDTQYF.

The chain links TRBV4-1 to TRBJ2-7, with D perhaps matching TRBD1 (6 bases). The germline V gene has CDR1 MGHRA and CDR2 YSYEKL. CDR3 length: 14 residues. Trimming took off 4 bases at V and 2 bases at J, with 12 bases between the two ends. For the CDR3, the DNA is TGCGCCAGCAGCCGGTTCCGGGACACCTACGAGCAGTACTTC. Translated: CASSRFRDTYEQYF.

The chain has TRBV9 and TRBJ2-1; D may be TRBD2 (5 bases). Germline V CDR1 and CDR2: SGDLS, YYNGEE. There are 14 residues in the CDR3. V lost 2 bases and J 10 bases, leaving 16 bases between the germline ends. The DNA of the CDR3 is TGTGCCAGCAGCGTCTCTTCGGGAATCAAAGAGCAGTTCTTC. Translating gives CASSVSSGIKEQFF.

The chain joins TRBV5-4 to TRBJ1-2; D unclear. The V end lost 4 bases, the J end lost 2 bases, and 12 bases lay between the germline ends. Germline lookup yields CDR1 SGHNT and CDR2 YYREEE (reference sequence). The CDR3 spans 14 residues. The CDR3: CASSLEIANYGYTF. CDR3 nucleotide sequence: TGTGCCAGCAGCCTCGAAATAGCCAACTATGGCTACACCTTC.

The V gene is TRBV28, the J gene TRBJ1-2; D perhaps matches TRBD1 (6 bases). The CDR3 contains 14 residues. Germline V lookup: CDR1 MDHEN, CDR2 SYDVKM. The V gene lost 5 bases and the J gene lost 0 bases, with 10 bases spanning the gap. As DNA, the CDR3 is TGTGCCAGCAGTGACAGGAGACCTAACTATGGCTACACCTTC. Protein sequence: CASSDRRPNYGYTF.

The chain couples TRBV5-1 to TRBJ2-1; D is possibly TRBD1 (5 bases). The germline V gene has CDR1 SGHRS and CDR2 YFSETQ. Trimming shortened V by 4 bases and J by 5 bases, and 13 bases separated the two germline ends. The CDR3 is made up of 14 amino acids. The chain's CDR3 is CASSTRVSNNEQFF. CDR3 sequence (DNA): TGCGCCAGCAGCACCAGGGTGTCCAACAATGAGCAGTTCTTC.

The rearrangement uses TRBV25-1 and TRBJ2-1; TRBD2 aligns across 13 bases. Germline V gene data show CDR1 as MGHDK and CDR2 as SYGVNS. This CDR3 has 17 amino acids. Trimming removed 0 bases from V and 10 bases from J; junction bases left unmatched: 9. The CDR3 region has the DNA TGTGCCAGCAGTGAATATCAAGTTACTAGCGGGAGGGTAGAGCAGTTCTTC. This translates into CASSEYQVTSGRVEQFF. Based on the CDR3 plus reference TRBV25-1 and TRBJ2-1, the full variable domain is EADIYQTPRYLVIGTGKKITLECSQTMGHDKMYWYQQDPGMELHLIHYSYGVNSTEKGDLSSESTVSRIRTEHFPLTLESARPSHTSQYLCASSEYQVTSGRVEQFFGPGTRLTVL.

This chain connects TRBV6-6 to TRBJ2-1, with 9 bases that match TRBD2. CDR3 length equals 16 residues. Per the germline V gene, CDR1 is MNHNY and CDR2 is SVGAGI (reference sequence). V lost 2 bases, J lost 8 bases, and 10 bases stayed unmatched. CDR3 sequence: CASSYLAAGGPHEQFF. The CDR3 region has the DNA TGTGCCAGCAGTTACCTTGCCGCGGGAGGGCCGCATGAGCAGTTCTTC.

The chain combines TRBV5-1 with TRBJ2-3; a weak D match, TRBD2 (6 bases). The V and J ends lost 4 bases and 8 bases respectively, with 17 bases between them. The CDR3 loop spans 14 amino acids. CDR1 and CDR2 from the germline V gene are SGHRS and YFSETQ. CDR3: CASSLGLLESTQYF. CDR3 nucleotides: TGCGCCAGCAGCCTTGGACTACTGGAGTCTACGCAGTATTTT. The whole variable domain, remainder taken from reference TRBV5-1 and TRBJ2-3, is KAGVTQTPRYLIKTRGQQVTLSCSPISGHRSVSWYQQTPGQGLQFLFEYFSETQRNKGNFPGRFSGRQFSNSRSEMNVSTLELGDSALYLCASSLGLLESTQYFGPGTRLTVL.

The rearrangement joins TRBV5-4 to TRBJ2-1, with D possibly being TRBD1 (5 bases). The germline V gene encodes CDR1 SGHNT and CDR2 YYREEE (reference sequence). The CDR3 is 17 amino acids. The V and J ends lost 5 bases and 1 base respectively, with 19 bases between them. CDR3 sequence (DNA): TGTGCCAGCAGTTCCCCCGCGCAGGGCCGATCCTACAATGAGCAGTTCTTC. This sequence encodes CASSSPAQGRSYNEQFF.

The chain links TRBV28 to TRBJ2-7; unclear D gene. Trimming left V 5 bases short and J 3 bases short, with 5 bases between. CDR3 length equals 11 residues. The germline CDR1 and CDR2 sequences are MDHEN and SYDVKM. CDR3 residues: CASSVHYEQYF. In DNA, the CDR3 is TGTGCCAGCAGTGTACACTACGAGCAGTACTTC.

The chain recombines TRBV7-2 with TRBJ1-4, with a weak D call TRBD1 (5 bases). Trimming pared 1 base from V and 3 bases from J, leaving 9 bases between. The CDR3 extends over 15 amino acids. CDR1 SGHTA and CDR2 FQGNSA come from the germline V gene. As DNA, the CDR3 is TGTGCCAGCAGCTTAGAGGAGGGGCCTAATGAAAAACTGTTTTTT. Translated: CASSLEEGPNEKLFF.